Listed below are T cell receptor beta chains from one sample, sequenced in a study of shared clonotypes between healthy human individuals. TCRdb keeps only in-frame clones here, not all; method: immunoSEQ multiplex PCR. The sample has roughly 2.5 million clones; more than 80% are singletons. The sample consisted of naive CD4+ T cells sorted from blood. The receptor set was obtained from a man aged 18 to 29 in good health. The CDR3 runs from the conserved cysteine through the conserved F or W. Each record gives: D gene, V gene, J gene, clone size, CDR3 length, CDR3 DNA, CDR3 protein. D genes are given only for firm matches. Part of the rows lack a size; the others show once, few, many or a class for expanded clones.

D gene: .
V gene: TRBV7-8
J gene: TRBJ1-2
clone size: .
CDR3 length: 12
CDR3 DNA: TGTGCCAGCAGCTCAGGACCAGGGGGCTACACCTTC
CDR3 protein: CASSSGPGGYTF

D gene: .
V gene: TRBV30
J gene: TRBJ2-7
clone size: .
CDR3 length: 15
CDR3 DNA: TGTGCCTGGAGTTACAAGACAGGGAGGAAATACGAGCAGTACTTC
CDR3 protein: CAWSYKTGRKYEQYF

D gene: TRBD1
V gene: TRBV7-2
J gene: TRBJ1-6
clone size: .
CDR3 length: 14
CDR3 DNA: TGTGCCAGCAGCTTAATGGCAGGGGGTATACCCCTCCACTTT
CDR3 protein: CASSLMAGGIPLHF

D gene: TRBD2
V gene: TRBV4-1
J gene: TRBJ2-7
clone size: .
CDR3 length: 18
CDR3 DNA: TGCGCCAGCAGCCAAGGGAGACTAGCGGGGGAGAGCTCCTACGAGCAGTACTTC
CDR3 protein: CASSQGRLAGESSYEQYF

D gene: TRBD1
V gene: TRBV10-3
J gene: TRBJ2-7
clone size: once
CDR3 length: 15
CDR3 DNA: TGTGCCTCCGCGCGCCAGGACAGGGGTCTCTACGAGCAGTACTTC
CDR3 protein: CASARQDRGLYEQYF

D gene: TRBD1
V gene: TRBV5-1
J gene: TRBJ1-4
clone size: .
CDR3 length: 15
CDR3 DNA: TGCGCCAGCAGCTCGGGAGGGGGCGGCAATGAAAAACTGTTTTTT
CDR3 protein: CASSSGGGGNEKLFF

D gene: .
V gene: TRBV19
J gene: TRBJ1-5
clone size: .
CDR3 length: 14
CDR3 DNA: TGTGCCAGTAGTACCCAACAGGGCTCGCAGCCCCAGCATTTT
CDR3 protein: CASSTQQGSQPQHF

D gene: TRBD1
V gene: TRBV9
J gene: TRBJ2-7
clone size: .
CDR3 length: 16
CDR3 DNA: TGTGCCAGCAGCGTGTTACCTCGGACAGGGGTGAGCGAGCAGTACTTC
CDR3 protein: CASSVLPRTGVSEQYF

D gene: .
V gene: TRBV6-5
J gene: TRBJ1-1
clone size: .
CDR3 length: 13
CDR3 DNA: TGTGCCAGCAGTTATCCCGGGGGCACTGAAGCTTTCTTT
CDR3 protein: CASSYPGGTEAFF

D gene: TRBD2
V gene: TRBV6-4
J gene: TRBJ2-1
clone size: .
CDR3 length: 17
CDR3 DNA: TGTGCCAGCAGCGATCGACTAGCGGGAGGACCCTACAATGAGCAGTTCTTC
CDR3 protein: CASSDRLAGGPYNEQFF

D gene: .
V gene: TRBV10-1
J gene: TRBJ1-1
clone size: .
CDR3 length: 15
CDR3 DNA: TGCGCCAGCAGTGAGTCTCTTATACAGAACACTGAAGCTTTCTTT
CDR3 protein: CASSESLIQNTEAFF

D gene: .
V gene: TRBV18
J gene: TRBJ2-1
clone size: .
CDR3 length: 14
CDR3 DNA: TGTGCCAGCTCACCGGACCAAGGGGGCAATGAGCAGTTCTTC
CDR3 protein: CASSPDQGGNEQFF

D gene: .
V gene: TRBV5-1
J gene: TRBJ2-3
clone size: .
CDR3 length: 16
CDR3 DNA: TGCGCCAGCAGCACGGGACTGGGGTTCAGTGCAGATACGCAGTATTTT
CDR3 protein: CASSTGLGFSADTQYF

D gene: .
V gene: TRBV19
J gene: TRBJ1-6
clone size: .
CDR3 length: 13
CDR3 DNA: TGTGCCAGCGGGCCGAGAAGAAATTCACCCCTCCACTTT
CDR3 protein: CASGPRRNSPLHF

D gene: TRBD1
V gene: TRBV19
J gene: TRBJ1-4
clone size: few
CDR3 length: 14
CDR3 DNA: TGTGCCAGTACTACCGGGACAGTGGGGGAAAAACTGTTTTTT
CDR3 protein: CASTTGTVGEKLFF

D gene: TRBD1
V gene: TRBV19
J gene: TRBJ1-5
clone size: .
CDR3 length: 14
CDR3 DNA: TGTGCCAGTACGGAACAGGGGCGCAATCAGCCCCAGCATTTT
CDR3 protein: CASTEQGRNQPQHF

D gene: TRBD2
V gene: TRBV6-1
J gene: TRBJ2-1
clone size: .
CDR3 length: 17
CDR3 DNA: TGTGCCAGCAGTGTTAGTAGCGGGATCGGATCCTACAATGAGCAGTTCTTC
CDR3 protein: CASSVSSGIGSYNEQFF

D gene: .
V gene: TRBV28
J gene: TRBJ1-4
clone size: .
CDR3 length: 15
CDR3 DNA: TGTGCCAGCAGTTTGCTGTCAGGGGTTAATGAAAAACTGTTTTTT
CDR3 protein: CASSLLSGVNEKLFF

D gene: TRBD1
V gene: TRBV6-6
J gene: TRBJ1-2
clone size: .
CDR3 length: 14
CDR3 DNA: TGTGCCAGCTTACCCGAGGGGGCGGGGTATGGCTACACCTTC
CDR3 protein: CASLPEGAGYGYTF

D gene: .
V gene: TRBV20-1
J gene: TRBJ1-1
clone size: .
CDR3 length: 11
CDR3 DNA: TGCAGTGCTAGACAAGTCCCGCTTCCACACTTT
CDR3 protein: CSARQVPLPHF

D gene: .
V gene: TRBV7-8
J gene: TRBJ2-3
clone size: .
CDR3 length: 15
CDR3 DNA: TGTGCCAGCAGCTTGGGCGGCCGGGAGTCAGATACGCAGTATTTT
CDR3 protein: CASSLGGRESDTQYF

D gene: TRBD2
V gene: TRBV7-2
J gene: TRBJ2-7
clone size: .
CDR3 length: 15
CDR3 DNA: TGTGCCAGCAGCCCGGGACTAGTTCAATTCGCCGAGCAGTACTTC
CDR3 protein: CASSPGLVQFAEQYF

D gene: TRBD2
V gene: TRBV19
J gene: TRBJ2-7
clone size: .
CDR3 length: 14
CDR3 DNA: TGTGCCAGTAGTATTGGAGTACGGGAGGGTCAGCAGTACTTC
CDR3 protein: CASSIGVREGQQYF

D gene: .
V gene: TRBV5-1
J gene: TRBJ2-2
clone size: .
CDR3 length: 16
CDR3 DNA: TGCGCCAGCAGCATTTCCGGGACACCGAACACCGGGGAGCTGTTTTTT
CDR3 protein: CASSISGTPNTGELFF

D gene: .
V gene: TRBV9
J gene: TRBJ2-3
clone size: .
CDR3 length: 15
CDR3 DNA: TGTGCCAGCAACCCTAGCGGCCTATCACAGGGTACGCAGTATTTT
CDR3 protein: CASNPSGLSQGTQYF

D gene: .
V gene: TRBV6-5
J gene: TRBJ2-7
clone size: .
CDR3 length: 13
CDR3 DNA: TGTGCCAGCAGTTACTCGGGGGGAAGCGAGCAGTACTTC
CDR3 protein: CASSYSGGSEQYF

D gene: .
V gene: TRBV11-3
J gene: TRBJ2-1
clone size: .
CDR3 length: 15
CDR3 DNA: TGTGCCAGCAGCCCGCGATCCGGGGGCCACAATGAGCAGTTCTTC
CDR3 protein: CASSPRSGGHNEQFF

D gene: TRBD1
V gene: TRBV28
J gene: TRBJ1-2
clone size: .
CDR3 length: 13
CDR3 DNA: TGTGCCAGCAGCGCCGGGACAGCGGATGGCTACACCTTC
CDR3 protein: CASSAGTADGYTF

D gene: .
V gene: TRBV4-1
J gene: TRBJ2-5
clone size: .
CDR3 length: 16
CDR3 DNA: TGCGCCAGCAGCCAAGCCAGACAGTCAAACCAAGAGACCCAGTACTTC
CDR3 protein: CASSQARQSNQETQYF

D gene: .
V gene: TRBV5-1
J gene: TRBJ1-4
clone size: .
CDR3 length: 15
CDR3 DNA: TGCGCCAGCAGCGCCGGGACGGGAACTAATGAAAAACTGTTTTTT
CDR3 protein: CASSAGTGTNEKLFF

D gene: .
V gene: TRBV13
J gene: TRBJ2-2
clone size: .
CDR3 length: 15
CDR3 DNA: TGTGCCAGCAGCTTTAGTGGATCGAACACCGGGGAGCTGTTTTTT
CDR3 protein: CASSFSGSNTGELFF

D gene: .
V gene: TRBV5-4
J gene: TRBJ2-7
clone size: .
CDR3 length: 14
CDR3 DNA: TGTGCCAGCAGCTTGGAGGGCAGTTACTACGAGCAGTACTTC
CDR3 protein: CASSLEGSYYEQYF

D gene: TRBD2
V gene: TRBV7-2
J gene: TRBJ2-7
clone size: .
CDR3 length: 16
CDR3 DNA: TGTGCCAGCAGCTCCACTAGCGGGACCAGCTCCTACGAGCAGTACTTC
CDR3 protein: CASSSTSGTSSYEQYF

D gene: TRBD2
V gene: TRBV4-1
J gene: TRBJ2-5
clone size: .
CDR3 length: 16
CDR3 DNA: TGCGCCAGCAGCGAACAGCGGGAGGGCCGGCAGGAGACCCAGTACTTC
CDR3 protein: CASSEQREGRQETQYF

D gene: .
V gene: TRBV4-1
J gene: TRBJ2-3
clone size: once
CDR3 length: 13
CDR3 DNA: TGCGCCAGCAGCCAGCCTTCCGCAGATACGCAGTATTTT
CDR3 protein: CASSQPSADTQYF